The 31 T cell receptor beta chains below were found in one sample sequenced in a study of beta chain features in type 1 diabetes. Study-wide results and caveats: Within each of all four CD4+ subsets, Type 1 diabetes patients had TCRB CDR3s that were moderately but significantly shorter.

These TCRs' antigens remain unknown. Isolated RNA was reverse transcribed in full, so expressed TCRB transcripts were sequenced. Only in-frame clones appear in the TCRdb table, and some are missing; sequencing was by immunoSEQ multiplex PCR. Of 600,000 to 700,000 clones listed, around 12% were seen once; the top ten hold 0.095% to 0.15%. The sequencing input was naive CD4+ T cells from blood. The receptors stem from a man aged 30-40 years with type 1 diabetes.

On this clone itself: The sample has other DNA sequences that encode this CDR3 too. The chain links TRBV19 to TRBJ1-1; 7 bases match TRBD1. The CDR3 consists of 14 residues. Per the germline V gene, CDR1 is LNHDA and CDR2 is SQIVND (reference sequence). V dropped 1 base and J dropped 4; count of bases not matched to a gene: 3. The CDR3 loop is CASSIGQGGTEAFF. CDR3 DNA sequence: TGTGCCAGTAGTATAGGCCAGGGGGGCACTGAAGCTTTCTTT.

The rearrangement joins TRBV25-1 to TRBJ1-2, with 7 bases identical to TRBD1. The V and J ends lost 2 bases and 7 bases, in that order; junction bases with no gene match: 10. The CDR3 consists of 15 residues. Germline V gene lookup returns CDR1 MGHDK and CDR2 SYGVNS. The CDR3 DNA reads as TGTGCCAGCAGTGAAAACGGACAGGCCTATGGTGGCTACACCTTC. This translates into CASSENGQAYGGYTF.

The V gene is TRBV4-3, the J gene TRBJ2-7; D gene uncertain. The V gene lost 1 base and the J gene lost 3 bases, with 13 bases spanning the gap. The CDR3 length is 15 residues. Germline CDR1 is LGHNA and CDR2 is YSLEER. The chain's CDR3 is CASSQGRGVFYEQYF. The DNA for the CDR3 is TGCGCCAGCAGCCAAGGGCGTGGAGTTTTCTACGAGCAGTACTTC.

The CDR3 sequence is CASSQENAGNTIYF. The CDR3 bases are TGCGCCAGCAGCCAAGAAAACGCTGGAAACACCATATATTTT. V gene TRBV4-3 combines with J gene TRBJ1-3; D is unresolved. V lost 0 bases to trimming and J lost 2 bases, with 5 bases between them. CDR3 length equals 14 residues. The V gene's germline CDR1 is LGHNA and CDR2 YSLEER.

The chain combines TRBV6-9 with TRBJ2-7; D is possibly TRBD1 (5 bases). This CDR3 contains 15 residues. Germline CDR1 is MNHGY and CDR2 is SVAAGI. With 6 bases removed from V and 0 bases from J, the gap between germline ends came to 15 bases. As DNA, the CDR3 is TGTGCCAGCAGCCGACAGACCTTCAGCTCCTACGAGCAGTACTTC. Its translation: CASSRQTFSSYEQYF.

This chain uses TRBV4-1 with TRBJ2-1; D remains unclear. Germline values: CDR1 MGHRA, CDR2 YSYEKL. With 5 bases removed from V and 5 bases from J, the gap between germline ends came to 22 bases. The CDR3 consists of 17 residues. CDR3 coding DNA: TGCGCCAGCAGCTCGCCGACCGCAAGTATCCGGCACAATGAGCAGTTCTTC. Protein sequence: CASSSPTASIRHNEQFF.

A few counts support this clone. The DNA for the CDR3 is TGTGCCAGCAGCCTGGGGTCTTCCACCGGGGAGCTGTTTTTT. Its translation: CASSLGSSTGELFF. This chain links TRBV7-2 with TRBJ2-2; D call uncertain. Germline V gene lookup returns CDR1 SGHTA and CDR2 FQGNSA. V was cut by 5 bases and J by 4 bases, with 11 bases left in between. The CDR3 extends over 14 amino acids.

This clone was observed a handful of times. The V call is TRBV7-9, the J call TRBJ2-7, with D possibly being TRBD1 (6 bases). Trimming removed 2 bases from V and 2 bases from J, with 13 bases in between. The CDR3 is 15 residues long. CDR1 and CDR2 (germline): SEHNR, FQNEAQ (reference sequence). The CDR3 nucleotides read TGTGCCAGCAGCTTAAAATCGGCAGGGGCCTACGAGCAGTACTTC. Its translation: CASSLKSAGAYEQYF. Filled out from reference TRBV7-9 and TRBJ2-7, the complete variable domain reads DTGVSQNPRHKITKRGQNVTFRCDPISEHNRLYWYRQTLGQGPEFLTYFQNEAQLEKSRLLSDRFSAERPKGSFSTLEIQRTEQGDSAMYLCASSLKSAGAYEQYFGPGTRLTVT.

The chain uses TRBV15 and TRBJ2-2; tentative D call: TRBD1 (6 bases). This CDR3 has 18 amino acids. CDR1 is LNHNV and CDR2 is YYDKDF in the germline V gene (reference sequence). The ends were cut back, 2 bases at V and 4 bases at J, with 20 bases in the middle. The CDR3 DNA reads TGTGCCACCAGCAGATCTACTACAGGGTCAGCGGTCACCGGGGAGCTGTTTTTT. It is translated as CATSRSTTGSAVTGELFF.

This rearrangement joins TRBV20-1 to TRBJ1-5; D ambiguous. The germline V gene has CDR1 DFQATT and CDR2 SNEGSKA (reference sequence). The CDR3 has 11 residues. Trimming cost V 0 bases and J 9 bases, with 6 bases left between them. CDR3 in amino acids: CSARESGPQHF. The CDR3 bases are TGCAGTGCTAGAGAATCCGGGCCCCAGCATTTT.

This clone was counted only a few times. This chain links TRBV5-1 with TRBJ2-6, with 9 positions matching TRBD1. J gave up 0 bases and V 4 bases, and 2 bases lay outside the gene matches. This CDR3 is built from 16 residues. Germline CDR1 and CDR2: SGHRS and YFSETQ. The CDR3 spells CASSLTGGSGANVLTF. The CDR3 DNA reads TGCGCCAGCAGCCTGACAGGGGGCTCTGGGGCCAACGTCCTGACTTTC. Filled out from reference TRBV5-1 and TRBJ2-6, the complete variable domain reads KAGVTQTPRYLIKTRGQQVTLSCSPISGHRSVSWYQQTPGQGLQFLFEYFSETQRNKGNFPGRFSGRQFSNSRSEMNVSTLELGDSALYLCASSLTGGSGANVLTFGAGSRLTVL.

This clone was seen more than once but under ten times. The chain joins TRBV7-2 to TRBJ1-1; 7 positions match TRBD1. CDR3 length: 12 residues. Germline assignment: CDR1 SGHTA and CDR2 FQGNSA. Trimming removed 7 bases from V and 4 bases from J; junction bases left unmatched: 3. DNA of the CDR3: TGTGCCAGCACCCAGGGGGGCACTGAAGCTTTCTTT. Residues: CASTQGGTEAFF. Combining the CDR3 with reference TRBV7-2 and TRBJ1-1 gives the whole variable domain GAGVSQSPSNKVTEKGKDVELRCDPISGHTALYWYRQSLGQGLEFLIYFQGNSAPDKSGLPSDRFSAERTGGSVSTLTIQRTQQEDSAVYLCASTQGGTEAFFGQGTRLTVV.

This clone was detected a few times. J is TRBJ1-5 and V is TRBV5-6, with 8 bases identical to TRBD1. The CDR3 covers 15 residues. Germline CDR1 reads SGHDT; CDR2 reads YYEEEE. The V segment lost 4 bases and the J segment 4 bases; nucleotides outside the gene matches: 7. CDR3 amino acids: CASSQTGGFNQPQHF. In DNA, the CDR3 is TGTGCCAGCAGCCAAACAGGGGGTTTTAATCAGCCCCAGCATTTT.

This chain uses TRBV6-5 with TRBJ2-2; unclear D gene. V lost 6 bases and J 0 bases, leaving 5 bases between the germline ends. There are 13 residues in the CDR3. The germline gives CDR1 MNHEY, CDR2 SVGAGI. The CDR3 is CASRTTNTGELFF. The CDR3 bases are TGTGCCAGCAGGACAACGAACACCGGGGAGCTGTTTTTT.

The rearrangement uses TRBV7-3 and TRBJ2-1, with 7 nucleotides matching TRBD1. CDR3 size: 12 residues. The germline CDR1 and CDR2 sequences are SGHTA and FQGTGA. With V trimmed by 5 bases and J by 10 bases, 5 bases remained unmatched. The CDR3 protein is CASSLLGGEQFF. CDR3 sequence (DNA): TGTGCCAGCAGCCTCTTAGGGGGCGAGCAGTTCTTC.

On this clone: Other DNA sequences in this specimen translate into the identical CDR3. The V and J genes are TRBV7-2 and TRBJ1-2, with TRBD1 matching over 9 bases. V dropped 1 base and J dropped 5; count of bases not matched to a gene: 5. The CDR3 spans 15 residues. Germline V gene sequence: CDR1 SGHTA, CDR2 FQGNSA. CDR3 loop: CASSLGDREGYGYTF. The CDR3, as DNA: TGTGCCAGCAGCTTAGGGGACAGGGAAGGGTATGGCTACACCTTC.

This clone has more than one count but fewer than ten. This chain connects TRBV27 to TRBJ1-1; possible D gene TRBD1, 6 bases. CDR1 is MNHEY and CDR2 is SMNVEV in the germline V gene (reference sequence). V dropped 3 bases and J dropped 0 bases, with 11 bases sitting between them. The CDR3 totals 15 residues. CDR3 sequence (DNA): TGTGCCAGCAGTTTTCTCAGGGGACTGAACACTGAAGCTTTCTTT. Translated, it gives CASSFLRGLNTEAFF.

This clone turned up a few times. V is TRBV23-1 and J is TRBJ1-5; a possible D gene is TRBD1 (6 bases). TRBV23-1 is flagged as an ORF with uncertain function. V was pared by 7 bases and J by 1 base, with 17 bases between. The CDR3 extends over 16 amino acids. The CDR3 reads CASKTGSPTSNQPQHF. CDR3 nucleotide sequence: TGCGCCAGCAAGACAGGAAGCCCGACGAGCAATCAGCCCCAGCATTTT.

This clone showed up just a few times. This chain connects TRBV5-1 to TRBJ2-4; maybe TRBD1 (6 bases). V lost 6 bases to trimming and J lost 6 bases, with 28 bases between them. CDR1 is SGHRS, CDR2 YFSETQ, per germline. The CDR3 has 18 residues. In DNA, the CDR3 is TGCGCCAGCAAATTTGGGGGCCCGGCCACCGAGGGGCGAAACATTCAGTACTTC. This sequence encodes CASKFGGPATEGRNIQYF.

V gene TRBV2 combines with J gene TRBJ1-5; D is undetermined. Germline assignment: CDR1 SNHLY and CDR2 FYNNEI. CDR3 size: 14 residues. V lost 8 bases to trimming and J lost 1 base, with 12 bases between them. This chain's CDR3 is CASGEGESNQPQHF. DNA of the CDR3: TGTGCCAGCGGGGAGGGTGAGAGCAATCAGCCCCAGCATTTT.

The sample holds a few counts of this clone. The rearrangement uses TRBV9 and TRBJ2-7; TRBD2 matches 8 bases. This CDR3 has 17 amino acids. V shed 0 bases and J 3 bases; nucleotides not matched to a gene: 11. Germline loops: CDR1 SGDLS, CDR2 YYNGEE. The CDR3 here is CASSVGISVAGNYEQYF. DNA for the CDR3: TGTGCCAGCAGCGTAGGGATATCGGTAGCGGGGAACTACGAGCAGTACTTC.

The rearrangement links TRBV6-6 to TRBJ1-5; perhaps TRBD1 as D (6 bases). CDR3 length equals 15 residues. The germline V gene encodes CDR1 MNHNY and CDR2 SVGAGI (reference sequence). Trimming stripped 5 bases from V and 1 base from J, with 12 bases between. CDR3 amino acids: CASSGGGWSNQPQHF. The CDR3 nucleotides read TGTGCCAGCAGTGGAGGGGGTTGGAGCAATCAGCCCCAGCATTTT.

This clone was detected only a few times. The rearrangement links TRBV7-2 to TRBJ2-7; a weak D match, TRBD1 (6 bases). The V end lost 5 bases, the J end lost 5 bases, and 13 bases lay between the germline ends. Germline assignment: CDR1 SGHTA and CDR2 FQGNSA. CDR3 length: 13 residues. The CDR3, as DNA: TGTGCCAGCAGCGCTGACAGGTTCCACGAGCAGTACTTC. It codes for CASSADRFHEQYF.

The CDR3 loop is CASSKDEKLFF. The CDR3 DNA follows: TGTGCCAGCAGCAAAGATGAAAAACTGTTTTTT. The V call is TRBV21-1, the J call TRBJ1-4. TRBV21-1 is a pseudogene locus. The CDR3 extends over 11 amino acids.

This clone showed up just a few times. The chain combines TRBV18 with TRBJ1-1, with TRBD1 matching 8 bases. The germline CDR1 and CDR2 sequences are KGHSH and LQKENI. The CDR3 is 13 amino acids. After removal of 5 bases from V and 4 bases from J, the junction contained 3 bases not matched to a gene. Written as DNA, the CDR3 is TGTGCCAGCTCATCGACAGGGGCCACTGAAGCTTTCTTT. It encodes CASSSTGATEAFF.

The chain combines TRBV11-1 with TRBJ2-1, with D perhaps TRBD1 (5 bases). The CDR3 length is 13 residues. The V end lost 1 base, the J end lost 11 bases, and 12 bases lay between the germline ends. Germline V gives CDR1 SGHAT, CDR2 FQDESV (reference sequence). CDR3 sequence (DNA): TGTGCCAGCAGCTTAGAGCAGGGTACCAAGCAGTTCTTC. It codes for CASSLEQGTKQFF.

The table lists this clone with a few counts. V gene TRBV10-2 combines with J gene TRBJ1-5; D is perhaps TRBD1 (6 bases). V was trimmed by 7 bases and J by 4 bases, leaving 11 bases between them. This CDR3 region has 13 residues. Germline lookup yields CDR1 WSHSY and CDR2 SAAADI. Here the CDR3 reads CASTQGVNQPQHF. CDR3 bases: TGCGCCAGCACACAGGGTGTTAATCAGCCCCAGCATTTT.

V gene TRBV4-2 combines with J gene TRBJ2-1; 7 bases agree with TRBD2. Germline V gene data show CDR1 as LGHNA and CDR2 as YNFKEQ. The ends lost 1 base at V and 7 bases at J; junction bases unmatched: 4. CDR3 length: 14 residues. CDR3 nucleotide sequence: TGTGCCAGCAGCCAAGGACTAGCCTCGAATGAGCAGTTCTTC. Its protein product is CASSQGLASNEQFF.

CDR3 sequence: CASSSKGADTEAFF. DNA of the CDR3: TGTGCCAGCAGCTCCAAAGGGGCTGACACTGAAGCTTTCTTT. The rearrangement links TRBV7-3 to TRBJ1-1; perhaps TRBD1 as D (5 bases). CDR1 is SGHTA and CDR2 is FQGTGA in the germline V gene. Trimming removed 4 bases at V and 3 bases at J, with 12 bases between. The CDR3 is made up of 14 amino acids.

This clone was observed a handful of times. This chain uses TRBV7-8 with TRBJ1-1; 7 bases match TRBD1. Germline CDR1 SGHVS, CDR2 FQNEAQ. The V gene end was trimmed by 4 bases and the J gene end by 4 bases; junction bases not matched to a gene: 6. The length of the CDR3 is 14 residues. DNA for the CDR3: TGTGCCAGCAGCTCACAGGGGTTCGGCACTGAAGCTTTCTTT. This translates into CASSSQGFGTEAFF.

This clone was picked up a small number of times. The chain links TRBV27 to TRBJ2-6, with no clear D. This CDR3 comprises 14 residues. Trimming removed 5 bases from V and 2 bases from J, with 7 bases in between. Germline-derived CDR1 and CDR2 are MNHEY and SMNVEV (reference sequence). In DNA form, the CDR3 reads TGTGCCAGCAGTCCCTCCCCTGGGGCCAACGTCCTGACTTTC. Translated, it gives CASSPSPGANVLTF.